This T cell receptor (beta chain) was recorded in a study of blood T cell repertoires in COVID-19. Across the whole study: Samples representing acute and convalescent COVID-19 were sourced from the United States, Italy and Spain.

CDR1 KGHSH and CDR2 LQKENI come from the germline V gene. V lost 3 bases and J lost 2, with 12 bases in between. This CDR3 comprises 15 residues. This clone was counted only a few times. Assay: immunoSEQ multiplex PCR; the TCRdb copy retains only in-frame clones and omits some. The sample yields under 55,000 clones, around 79% seen once. The V gene is TRBV18, the J gene TRBJ2-3, with D perhaps matching TRBD2 (6 bases). Sequencing used peripheral blood. This clonotype was sampled from a human donor in a cohort sampled during active COVID-19. CDR3 region: CASSPDPSATDTQYF. The CDR3 coding sequence is TGTGCCAGCTCACCGGATCCTAGCGCCACAGATACGCAGTATTTT.